This T cell receptor (beta chain) was identified in a study of Ad26.COV2.S vaccination and SARS-CoV-2 variants. Background on the study: Donor participated within the Ad26.COV2.S arm of the COV1001 trial. Administration of Ad26.COV2.S was intramuscular, either once or twice 56 days apart.

Assay used: immunoSEQ multiplex PCR; TCRdb lists only in-frame clones, some missing. Here the sample spans fewer than 400,000 clones, less than 90% being singletons. This CDR3 has 17 amino acids. V dropped 4 bases and J dropped 1 base, with 20 bases sitting between them. The V gene's germline CDR1 is SGHKS and CDR2 YYEKEE (reference sequence). The treatment is: roughly 20 received Ad26.COV2.S at low or high dose, single or two shots; 5 received placebo; per-sample allocation not given. Day 63 after the first injection of vaccine or placebo was the sampling time. Within Boston, the person who donated was an adult of 18-55 years. Concerning this clone: Its antigen remains unknown.

General study points: An underestimation of total T cell responses may have resulted from the TCR breadth and depth analyses.

This chain links TRBV5-5 with TRBJ1-2; D perhaps matches TRBD1 (6 bases). The source of this sequence is a person aged 18-60 years who received the Ad26.COV2.S COVID-19 vaccine or a placebo. The input for sequencing was peripheral blood, taken in a trial of Ad26.COV2.S vaccine versus placebo. CDR3 sequence reads: CASSLGMDSPNNYGYTF. CDR3 sequence (DNA): TGTGCCAGCAGCCTGGGAATGGACAGTCCTAATAACTATGGCTACACCTTC.